One TCR beta chain is described in this entry. This clonotype was counted only a few times. The clone's antigen remains unknown. One base away there is no much larger clone; base qualities are not given. The treatment or condition label, read with the paper, signifies: live attenuated yellow fever vaccine strain. At each blood-draw timepoint, two biological replicates of bulk PBMCs were collected. PBMCs were isolated from peripheral blood using a standard Ficoll-Paque protocol. RNA was extracted with TriZol from bulk PBMCs, CD4 and CD8 fractions, and dextramer-positive and dextramer-negative fractions. This entry comes from a study of T cells after yellow fever vaccination (dated by TCRdb to between 2019 and 2020). With regard to the full study: The SMART-Seq v4 Ultra Low Input RNA kit was used to prepare libraries from fractions with low cell numbers. The cohort comprised two healthy male donors, one aged 18 to 30 and one aged 30 to 40 years. Bulk TCR alpha and beta repertoires were sequenced longitudinally to track T-cell clones before and after primary and booster YFV17D yellow fever vaccination. Blood was drawn at multiple timepoints before and after primary and secondary immunization, with bulk PBMC replicates and cell subsets isolated.

TCR cDNA was made using 5'RACE template switching, a step that added a universal primer site and unique molecular identifiers. cDNA synthesis was primed from both the TCR alpha and TCR beta constant segments. Two PCR steps were used to amplify libraries, with sample barcodes and sequencing adapters being added in the second step. Sequencing of the libraries was done on either Illumina HiSeq 2500 (2x100 bp) or NovaSeq (2x150 bp). The paper's data handling went like this. MIGEC was used to demultiplex reads and collapse the reads into UMI consensus sequences, and MiXCR was used for V(D)J alignment. Vaccine-responding clonotypes were identified with edgeR using replicate PBMC samples, with FDR below 0.01 and a log2 fold change above 5 up to day 15 being required. Each bulk clonotype received a CD4 or CD8 identity based on whether the sequenced CD4 or CD8 repertoire contained that clonotype at higher abundance. The public reads were run again by TCRdb, first through fastp at Q25 and then through MiXCR, and only productive beta chains were kept. Duplicate CDR3 protein sequences are folded into a single record with the most common DNA and genes. None of the V and J calls come from the authors' own analysis; TCRdb made them. This sample lists more than 450,000 distinct CDR3 sequences; about a fifth were detected once. About a sixth of the sample lies in the top ten.

V is cut back by 4 bases and J by 4 bases, with 3 bases in the junction unmatched. From the germline V gene, CDR1 is ENHRY and CDR2 is SYGVKD. Inclusive of the bounding cysteine and phenylalanine, the CDR3 is 14 residues long. Just the 42-base CDR3 DNA is kept, in frame starting at base 1. On the study overall, not on this receptor specifically: After the booster, most of the clones that had expanded following primary vaccination were detected again (roughly 96% of CD4 and 80% to 90% of CD8), which suggests that memory was broadly maintained. The secondary T-cell response was weaker than the primary response but faster, peaking on day 5 instead of day 15. Computational filtering was required because FACS-sorted repertoires could contain abundant contaminating clonotypes from the bulk population. Because only a couple of donors were included in the study, the extent to which the findings can be generalized is limited. A small share of clonotypes occurred in both CD4 and CD8 compartments, likely arising from convergent recombination.

This TCR came from a man between 18 and 29 years old who received the YFV17D yellow fever vaccine. This sample comprised PBMCs, obtained about 21 days after the first yellow fever vaccination. The chain employs TRBV10-3 and TRBJ2-1; TRBD2 matches 8 bases in the middle. The CDR3 has the sequence CAISVSGVYNEQFF. Read as DNA, the sequence is TGTGCCATCAGTGTTAGCGGGGTTTACAATGAGCAGTTCTTC.